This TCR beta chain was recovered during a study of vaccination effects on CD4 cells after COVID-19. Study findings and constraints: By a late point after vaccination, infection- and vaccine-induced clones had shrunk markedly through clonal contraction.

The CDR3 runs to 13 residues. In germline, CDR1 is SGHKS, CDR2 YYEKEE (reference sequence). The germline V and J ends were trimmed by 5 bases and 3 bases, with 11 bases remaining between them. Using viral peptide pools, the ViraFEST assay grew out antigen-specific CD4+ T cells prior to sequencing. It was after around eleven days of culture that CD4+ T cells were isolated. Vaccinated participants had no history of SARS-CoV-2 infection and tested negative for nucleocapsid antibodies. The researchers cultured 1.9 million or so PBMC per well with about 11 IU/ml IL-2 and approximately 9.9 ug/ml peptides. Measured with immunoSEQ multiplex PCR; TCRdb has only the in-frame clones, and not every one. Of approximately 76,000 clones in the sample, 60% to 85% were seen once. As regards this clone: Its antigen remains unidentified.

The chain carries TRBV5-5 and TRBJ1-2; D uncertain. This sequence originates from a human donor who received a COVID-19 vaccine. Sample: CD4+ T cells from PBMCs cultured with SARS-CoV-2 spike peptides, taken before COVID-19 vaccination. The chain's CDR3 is CASSPSWDYGYTF. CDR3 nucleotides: TGTGCCAGCAGTCCAAGTTGGGACTATGGCTACACCTTC.